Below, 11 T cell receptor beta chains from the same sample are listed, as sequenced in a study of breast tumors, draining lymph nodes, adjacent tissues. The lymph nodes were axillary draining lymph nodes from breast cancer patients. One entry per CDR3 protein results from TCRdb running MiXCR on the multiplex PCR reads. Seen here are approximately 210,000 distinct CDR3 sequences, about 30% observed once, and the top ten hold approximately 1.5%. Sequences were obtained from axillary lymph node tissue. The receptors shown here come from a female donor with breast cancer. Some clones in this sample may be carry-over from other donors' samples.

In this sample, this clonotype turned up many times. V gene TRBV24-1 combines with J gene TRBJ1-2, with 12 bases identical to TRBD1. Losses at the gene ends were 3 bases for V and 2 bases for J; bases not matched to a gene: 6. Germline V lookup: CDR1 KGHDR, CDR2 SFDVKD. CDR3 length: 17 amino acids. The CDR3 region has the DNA TGTGCCACCAGTGATGGGGACAGGGGGCAGGGGAACTATGGCTACACCTTC. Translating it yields CATSDGDRGQGNYGYTF.

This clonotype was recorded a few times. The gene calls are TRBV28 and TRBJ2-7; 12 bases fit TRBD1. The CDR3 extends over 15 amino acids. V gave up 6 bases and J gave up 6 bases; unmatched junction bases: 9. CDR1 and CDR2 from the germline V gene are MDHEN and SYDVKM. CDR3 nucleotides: TGTGCCAGCAGCCCCTCCGGGACAGGGGGCCGCGAGCAGTACTTC. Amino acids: CASSPSGTGGREQYF.

Here the CDR3 reads CASSLARNTEAFF. The CDR3 DNA reads TGTGCCAGCAGCTTAGCTAGAAACACTGAAGCTTTCTTT. The chain carries TRBV7-8 and TRBJ1-1; D remains unclear. Germline V CDR1 and CDR2: SGHVS, FQNEAQ. Between the trimmed V and J ends, which lost 0 bases and 2 bases, there was a span of 4 bases. CDR3 length equals 13 residues.

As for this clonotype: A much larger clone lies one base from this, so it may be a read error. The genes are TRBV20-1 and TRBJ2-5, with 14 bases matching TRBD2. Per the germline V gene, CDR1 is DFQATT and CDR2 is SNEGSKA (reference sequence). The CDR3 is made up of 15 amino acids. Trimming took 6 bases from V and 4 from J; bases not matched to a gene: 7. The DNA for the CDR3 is TGCAGTGCCCCGGGACTAGCGGGAGTACCAGAGACCCAGTACTTC. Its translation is CSAPGLAGVPETQYF.

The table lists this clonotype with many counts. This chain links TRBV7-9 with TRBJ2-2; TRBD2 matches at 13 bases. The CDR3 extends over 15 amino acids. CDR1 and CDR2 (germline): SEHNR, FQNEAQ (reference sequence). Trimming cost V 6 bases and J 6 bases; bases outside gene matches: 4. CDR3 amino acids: CASRPGLAGAGELFF. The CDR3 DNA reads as TGTGCCAGCAGACCCGGACTAGCGGGAGCCGGGGAGCTGTTTTTT.

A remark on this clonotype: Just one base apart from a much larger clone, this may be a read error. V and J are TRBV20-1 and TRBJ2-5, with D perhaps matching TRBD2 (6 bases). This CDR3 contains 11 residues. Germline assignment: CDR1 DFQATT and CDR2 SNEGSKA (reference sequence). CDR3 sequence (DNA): TGCAGTACTAGCCTCCAAGAGACCCAGTCCTTC. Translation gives CSTSLQETQSF.

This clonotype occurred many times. The CDR3 sequence is CASGLVRGDRVNQPQHF. DNA for the CDR3: TGTGCTAGTGGTTTGGTACGAGGGGACAGGGTCAATCAGCCCCAGCATTTT. This rearrangement joins TRBV12-5 to TRBJ1-5, with TRBD1 identical over 9 bases. This CDR3 comprises 17 residues. The junction had 6 bases not matched to a gene; V was cut back by 0 bases and J by 3 bases. Germline lookup yields CDR1 LGHNT and CDR2 FRNRAP.

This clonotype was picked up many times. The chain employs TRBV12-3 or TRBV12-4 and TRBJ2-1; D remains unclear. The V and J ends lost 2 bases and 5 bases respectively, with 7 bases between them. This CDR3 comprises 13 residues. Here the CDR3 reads CASSLLSNNEQFF. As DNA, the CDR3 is TGTGCCAGCAGTTTATTGAGTAACAATGAGCAGTTCTTC.

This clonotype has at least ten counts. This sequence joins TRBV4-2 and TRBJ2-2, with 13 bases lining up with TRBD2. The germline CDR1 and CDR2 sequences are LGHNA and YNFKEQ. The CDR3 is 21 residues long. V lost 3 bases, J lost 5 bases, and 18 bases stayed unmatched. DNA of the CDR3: TGTGCCAGCAGCCAGAAGGGGACTAGCGGGAAATTGAGAGGTTCTACCGGGGAGCTGTTTTTT. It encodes CASSQKGTSGKLRGSTGELFF.

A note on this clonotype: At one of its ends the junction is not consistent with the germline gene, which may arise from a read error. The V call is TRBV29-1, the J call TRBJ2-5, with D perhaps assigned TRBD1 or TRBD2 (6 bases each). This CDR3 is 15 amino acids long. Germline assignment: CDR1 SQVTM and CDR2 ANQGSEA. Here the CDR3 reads CSVDAGQGNQEPQSF. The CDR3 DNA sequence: TGCAGCGTTGACGCGGGACAAGGGAACCAAGAGCCCCAGTCCTTC. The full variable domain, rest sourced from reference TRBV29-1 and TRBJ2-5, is SAVISQKPSRDICQRGTSLTIQCQVDSQVTMMFWYRQQPGQSLTLIATANQGSEATYESGFVIDKFPISRPNLTFSTLTVSNMSPEDSSIYLCSVDAGQGNQEPQSFGPGTRLLVL.

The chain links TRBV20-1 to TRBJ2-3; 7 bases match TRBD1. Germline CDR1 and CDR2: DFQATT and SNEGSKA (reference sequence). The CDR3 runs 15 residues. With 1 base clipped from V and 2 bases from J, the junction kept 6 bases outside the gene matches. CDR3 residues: CSARVRQGLTDTQYF. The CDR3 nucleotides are TGCAGTGCTAGAGTTCGACAGGGTCTCACAGATACGCAGTATTTT.